The present T cell receptor beta chain was sequenced within a study of T cell clonality in common variable immunodeficiency. Of CVID subjects, 15 were female and over 25 male, mean age approximately 41. Donors gave roughly 5 to 8 ml heparinized peripheral whole blood. Equal genomic DNA amounts from CVID and control samples were sequenced. Measured with immunoSEQ multiplex PCR; TCRdb has only the in-frame clones, and not every one. Observed are 16,000 or so clones, no singletons, with the top ten taking 13% to 15%. Germline V gives CDR1 LNHDA, CDR2 SQIVND (reference sequence). The CDR3 spans 15 residues. Germline trimming cut 5 bases from V and 6 bases from J; bases unmatched to any gene: 10. Overall study findings and caveats: Reportedly, TCR beta sequences from common variable immunodeficiency showed fewer deletions and N-nucleotide insertions. Compared with controls, CVID subjects had fewer shared TCRbeta clones.

This clone was detected ten times or more. Its matching antigen is unknown. Sequencing ends 3 residues short of the CDR3 end; the germline J gene provides the rest. The source of this sequence is a human donor with common variable immunodeficiency. The source material was peripheral blood mononuclear cells. V is TRBV19 and J is TRBJ2-3; 8 bases align to TRBD1. The covered CDR3 bases are TGTGCCAGTAGTTCCACGGGACAGGACACGGATACG. It yields the protein CASSSTGQDTDT. The CDR3 in full is CASSSTGQDTDTQYF.